This entry features one T cell receptor beta chain sequence. The data derive from a study of blood T cell repertoires in COVID-19. Study-wide context: Whether acute or convalescent, the COVID-19 samples came from the United States, Italy and Spain. PBMCs, B-cell-depleted T cells, or T cells were the source of the cDNA or gDNA that made up the material.

Original processing notes: Estimation of nucleated cell counts relied on the amplification of reference gene primers. This table comes from immunoSEQ multiplex PCR, and its TCRdb copy is limited to in-frame clones, with some not included. V, J and clone size are taken as reported in that table, and D and trimming were inferred from the DNA itself. The table records a few hundred thousand clones, 89% of them present only once. The CDR3 totals 17 residues. V shed 1 base and J shed 5 bases, with 19 bases lying between them. Germline V lookup: CDR1 SEHNR, CDR2 FQNEAQ (reference sequence). V and J are TRBV7-9 and TRBJ2-3; no firm D call. Sequencing was done on a sample of peripheral blood. The clonotype originates from a woman aged 40 to 49 who had recovered from COVID-19. The CDR3: CASSLGNVGLGVDTQYF. The DNA of the CDR3 is TGTGCCAGCAGCTTAGGGAACGTTGGTCTAGGTGTAGATACGCAGTATTTT.